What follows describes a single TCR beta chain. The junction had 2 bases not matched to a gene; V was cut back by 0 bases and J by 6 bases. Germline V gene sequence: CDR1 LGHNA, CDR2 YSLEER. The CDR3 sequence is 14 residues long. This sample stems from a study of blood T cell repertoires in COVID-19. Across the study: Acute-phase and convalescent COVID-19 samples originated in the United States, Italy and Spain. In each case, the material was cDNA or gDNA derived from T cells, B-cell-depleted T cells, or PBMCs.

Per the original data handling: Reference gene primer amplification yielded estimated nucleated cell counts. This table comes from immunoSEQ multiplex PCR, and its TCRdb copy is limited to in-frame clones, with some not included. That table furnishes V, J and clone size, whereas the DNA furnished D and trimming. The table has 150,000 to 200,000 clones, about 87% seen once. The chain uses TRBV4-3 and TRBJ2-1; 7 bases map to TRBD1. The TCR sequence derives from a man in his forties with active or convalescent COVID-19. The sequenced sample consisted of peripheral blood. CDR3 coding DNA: TGCGCCAGCAGCCAAGAACGGGACAGCAATGAGCAGTTCTTC. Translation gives CASSQERDSNEQFF.